This TCR beta chain was recovered during a study of regulatory T cells in long-lasting Graves disease. Described time point: newly diagnosed GD, antithyroid drugs for less than 3 months. PBMC-extracted RNA yielded the TCR library. Germline assignment: CDR1 SGDLS and CDR2 YYNGEE. The ends lost 3 bases at V and 4 bases at J; junction bases unmatched: 9. The CDR3 is 16 amino acids. This clonotype came up many times. Arm-PCR of CDR3 regions and iRepertoire HTBI primers were the basis on which TCR beta libraries were built. One entry per CDR3 protein results from TCRdb running MiXCR on the multiplex PCR reads. Of about 560,000 distinct CDR3 sequences listed, around 16% are singletons. The sample was also linked to a second study, of T cells in Graves' hyperthyroidism and ophthalmopathy.

This clonotype was obtained from a man younger than 35 with Graves disease. This chain connects TRBV9 to TRBJ2-3; TRBD2 matches 9 bases. Sequences were derived from peripheral blood mononuclear cells (PBMCs), sampled at new diagnosis, from a patient treated with antithyroid drugs. CDR3 region: CASSDPRAGGADTQYF. DNA of the CDR3: TGTGCCAGCAGCGACCCGCGGGCGGGAGGGGCAGATACGCAGTATTTT.